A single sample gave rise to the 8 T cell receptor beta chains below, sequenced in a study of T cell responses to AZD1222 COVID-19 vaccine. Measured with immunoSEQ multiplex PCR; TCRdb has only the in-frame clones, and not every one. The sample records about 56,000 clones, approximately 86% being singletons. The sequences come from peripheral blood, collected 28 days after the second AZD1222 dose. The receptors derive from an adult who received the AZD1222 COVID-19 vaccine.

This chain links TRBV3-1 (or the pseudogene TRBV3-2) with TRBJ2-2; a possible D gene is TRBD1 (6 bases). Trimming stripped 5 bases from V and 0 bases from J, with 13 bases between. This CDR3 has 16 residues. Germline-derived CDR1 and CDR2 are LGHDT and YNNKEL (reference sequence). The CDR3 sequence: CASSRTRGSNTGELFF. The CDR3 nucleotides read TGTGCCAGCAGCAGAACCAGGGGATCGAACACCGGGGAGCTGTTTTTT.

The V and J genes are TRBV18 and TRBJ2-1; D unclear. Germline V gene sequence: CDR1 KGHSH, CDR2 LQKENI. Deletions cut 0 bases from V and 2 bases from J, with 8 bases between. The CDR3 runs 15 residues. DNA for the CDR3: TGTGCCAGCTCACCACCCGCTAGAGCCTACAATGAGCAGTTCTTC. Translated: CASSPPARAYNEQFF.

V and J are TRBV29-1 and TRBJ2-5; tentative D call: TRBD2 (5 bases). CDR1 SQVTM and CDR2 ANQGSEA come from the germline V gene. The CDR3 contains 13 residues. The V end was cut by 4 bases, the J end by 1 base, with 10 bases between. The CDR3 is CSVGRTVQETQYF. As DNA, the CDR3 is TGCAGCGTTGGGAGGACTGTCCAAGAGACCCAGTACTTC.

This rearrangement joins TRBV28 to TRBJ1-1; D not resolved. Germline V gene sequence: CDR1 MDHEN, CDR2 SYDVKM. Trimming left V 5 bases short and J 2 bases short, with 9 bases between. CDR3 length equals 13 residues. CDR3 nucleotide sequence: TGTGCCAGCAGTACCGGCCGTAACACTGAAGCTTTCTTT. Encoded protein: CASSTGRNTEAFF.

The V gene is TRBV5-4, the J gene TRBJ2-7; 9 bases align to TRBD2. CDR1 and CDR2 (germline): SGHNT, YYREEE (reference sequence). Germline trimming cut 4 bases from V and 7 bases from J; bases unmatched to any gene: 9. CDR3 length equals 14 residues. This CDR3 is CASSLGLAPREQYF. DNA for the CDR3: TGTGCCAGCAGCCTGGGACTAGCTCCGCGGGAGCAGTACTTC.

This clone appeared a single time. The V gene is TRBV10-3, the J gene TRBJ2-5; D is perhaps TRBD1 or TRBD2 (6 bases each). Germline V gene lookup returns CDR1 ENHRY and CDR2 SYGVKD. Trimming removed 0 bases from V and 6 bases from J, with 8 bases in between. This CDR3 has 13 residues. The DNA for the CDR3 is TGTGCCATCAGTGAGTCTGGGGGGCAGACCCAGTACTTC. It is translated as CAISESGGQTQYF.

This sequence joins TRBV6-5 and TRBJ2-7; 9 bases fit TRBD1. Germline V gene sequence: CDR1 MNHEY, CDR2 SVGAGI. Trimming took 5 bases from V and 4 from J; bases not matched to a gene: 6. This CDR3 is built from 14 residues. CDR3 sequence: CASSSPGTGYEQYF. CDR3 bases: TGTGCCAGCAGTAGTCCCGGGACAGGGTACGAGCAGTACTTC.

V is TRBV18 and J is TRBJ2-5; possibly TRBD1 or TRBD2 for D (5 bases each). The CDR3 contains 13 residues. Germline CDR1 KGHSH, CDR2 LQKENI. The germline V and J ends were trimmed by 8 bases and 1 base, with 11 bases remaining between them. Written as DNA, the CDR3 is TGTGCCAGCACCCGGGGCTCCCAAGAGACCCAGTACTTC. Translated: CASTRGSQETQYF.